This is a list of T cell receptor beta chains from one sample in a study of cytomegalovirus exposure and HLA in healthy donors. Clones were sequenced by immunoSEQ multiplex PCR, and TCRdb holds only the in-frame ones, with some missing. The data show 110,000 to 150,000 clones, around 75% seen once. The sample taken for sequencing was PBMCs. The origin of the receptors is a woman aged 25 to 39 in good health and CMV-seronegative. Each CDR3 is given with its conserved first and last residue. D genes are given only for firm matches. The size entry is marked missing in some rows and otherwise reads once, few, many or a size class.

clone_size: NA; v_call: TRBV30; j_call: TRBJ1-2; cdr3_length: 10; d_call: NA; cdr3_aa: CACLSYGYTF; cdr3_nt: TGTGCCTGCCTTTCTTATGGCTACACCTTC
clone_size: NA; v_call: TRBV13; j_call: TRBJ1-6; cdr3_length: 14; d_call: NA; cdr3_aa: CASTKGTNNSPLHF; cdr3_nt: TGTGCCAGCACCAAGGGGACAAATAATTCACCCCTCCACTTT
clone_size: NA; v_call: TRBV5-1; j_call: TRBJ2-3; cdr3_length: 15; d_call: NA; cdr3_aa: CASSLGISVTDTQYF; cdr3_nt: TGCGCCAGCAGCTTGGGAATTAGCGTTACAGATACGCAGTATTTT
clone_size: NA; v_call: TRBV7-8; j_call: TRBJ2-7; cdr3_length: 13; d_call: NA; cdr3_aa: CASSLGAVNEQYF; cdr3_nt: TGTGCCAGCAGCTTAGGTGCGGTCAACGAGCAGTACTTC
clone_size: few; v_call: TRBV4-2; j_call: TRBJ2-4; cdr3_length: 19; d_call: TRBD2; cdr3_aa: CASSQERVGLAGDFDIQYF; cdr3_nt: TGTGCCAGCAGCCAAGAAAGGGTGGGGCTAGCGGGAGACTTTGACATTCAGTACTTC
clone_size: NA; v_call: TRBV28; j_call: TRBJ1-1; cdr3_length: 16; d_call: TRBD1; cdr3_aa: CASSSQGGAAGAEAFF; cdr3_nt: TGTGCCAGCAGCTCACAGGGGGGTGCGGCGGGGGCTGAAGCTTTCTTT
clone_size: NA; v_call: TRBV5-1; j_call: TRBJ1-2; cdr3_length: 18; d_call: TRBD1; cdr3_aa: CASSSNAGTGRLGDGYTF; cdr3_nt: TGCGCCAGCAGCTCGAATGCTGGGACAGGAAGACTCGGTGATGGCTACACCTTC
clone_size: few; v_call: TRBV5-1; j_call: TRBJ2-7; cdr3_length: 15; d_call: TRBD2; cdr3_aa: CASSLDTSGTYEQYF; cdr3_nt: TGCGCCAGCAGCTTGGACACTAGCGGGACCTACGAGCAGTACTTC
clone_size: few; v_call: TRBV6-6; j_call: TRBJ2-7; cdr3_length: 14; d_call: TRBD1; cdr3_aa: CASSYTGEGYEQYF; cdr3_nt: TGTGCCAGCAGTTACACAGGGGAAGGCTACGAGCAGTACTTC
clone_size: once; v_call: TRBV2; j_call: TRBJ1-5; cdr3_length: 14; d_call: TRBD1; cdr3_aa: CASRQGSPNQPQHF; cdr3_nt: TGTGCCAGTCGACAGGGGTCCCCGAATCAGCCCCAGCATTTT
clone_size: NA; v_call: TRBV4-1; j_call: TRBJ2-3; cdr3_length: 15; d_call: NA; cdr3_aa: CASSQDRGDTDTQYF; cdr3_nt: TGCGCCAGCAGCCAAGACAGGGGGGACACAGATACGCAGTATTTT
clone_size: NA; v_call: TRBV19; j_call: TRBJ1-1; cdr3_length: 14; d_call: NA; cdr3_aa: CASSLTGSLREAFF; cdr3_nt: TGTGCCAGTAGTCTAACAGGGAGTCTGAGAGAGGCTTTCTTT
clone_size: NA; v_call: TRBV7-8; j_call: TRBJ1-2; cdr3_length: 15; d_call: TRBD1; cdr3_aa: CASSLAIGGNYGYTF; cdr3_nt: TGTGCCAGCAGCTTAGCTATAGGGGGCAACTATGGCTACACCTTC
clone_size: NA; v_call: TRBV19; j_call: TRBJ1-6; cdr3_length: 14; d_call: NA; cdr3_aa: CASSGGLGNSPLHF; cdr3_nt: TGTGCCAGTAGTGGAGGGTTGGGGAATTCACCCCTCCACTTT
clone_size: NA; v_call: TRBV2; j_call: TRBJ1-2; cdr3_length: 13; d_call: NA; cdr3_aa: CASSEERGDGYTF; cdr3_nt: TGTGCCAGCAGTGAAGAACGGGGGGATGGCTACACCTTC
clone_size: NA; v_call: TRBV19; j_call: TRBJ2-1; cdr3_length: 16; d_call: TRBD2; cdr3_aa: CASSIKAGALVNEQFF; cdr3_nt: TGTGCCAGTAGCATTAAAGCGGGAGCACTTGTCAATGAGCAGTTCTTC
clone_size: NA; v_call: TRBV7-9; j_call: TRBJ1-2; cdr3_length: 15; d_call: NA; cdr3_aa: CASSLDVHLFYGYTF; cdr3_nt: TGTGCCAGCAGCTTAGACGTACACCTGTTTTATGGCTACACCTTC
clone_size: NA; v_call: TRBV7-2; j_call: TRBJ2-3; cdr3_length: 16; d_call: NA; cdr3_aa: CASSLWGRGAPDTQYF; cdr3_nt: TGTGCCAGCAGCCTGTGGGGGAGGGGGGCCCCAGATACGCAGTATTTT
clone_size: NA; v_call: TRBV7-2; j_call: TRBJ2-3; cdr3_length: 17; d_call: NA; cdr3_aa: CASSLAGGPKTTDTQYF; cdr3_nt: TGTGCCAGCAGCTTAGCAGGGGGTCCCAAGACCACAGATACGCAGTATTTT
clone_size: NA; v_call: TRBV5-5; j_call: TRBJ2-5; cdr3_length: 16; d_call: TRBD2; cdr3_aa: CASSALAGDLQETQYF; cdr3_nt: TGTGCCAGCAGCGCCCTAGCGGGAGACCTACAAGAGACCCAGTACTTC
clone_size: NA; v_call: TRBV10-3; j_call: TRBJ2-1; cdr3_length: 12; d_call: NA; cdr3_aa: CAVQEGAEEQFF; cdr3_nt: TGTGCCGTACAGGAGGGGGCGGAAGAGCAGTTCTTC
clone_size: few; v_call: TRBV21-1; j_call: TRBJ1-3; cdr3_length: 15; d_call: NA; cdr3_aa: CASSNVGYSGNTIYF; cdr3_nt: TGTGCCAGCAGCAACGTCGGGTACTCTGGAAACACCATATATTTT
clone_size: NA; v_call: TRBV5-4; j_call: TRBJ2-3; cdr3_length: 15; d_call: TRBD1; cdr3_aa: CASSWGQGSTDTQYF; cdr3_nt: TGTGCCAGCAGCTGGGGACAGGGGAGCACAGATACGCAGTATTTT
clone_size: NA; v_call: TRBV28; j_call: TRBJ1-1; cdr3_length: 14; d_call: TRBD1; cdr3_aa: CASDSTGLNTEAFF; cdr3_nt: TGTGCCAGTGACTCGACAGGGCTGAACACTGAAGCTTTCTTT
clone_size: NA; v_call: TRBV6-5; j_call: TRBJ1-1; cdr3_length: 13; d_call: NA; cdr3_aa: CASTQTQNTEAFF; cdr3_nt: TGTGCCAGCACCCAAACTCAGAACACTGAAGCTTTCTTT
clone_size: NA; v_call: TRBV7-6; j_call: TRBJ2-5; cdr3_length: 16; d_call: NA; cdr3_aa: CASSGGAHQVVETQYF; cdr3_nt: TGTGCCAGCAGCGGCGGGGCTCACCAAGTAGTAGAGACCCAGTACTTC
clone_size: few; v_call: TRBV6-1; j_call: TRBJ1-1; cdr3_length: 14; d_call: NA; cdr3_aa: CASTYSQENTEAFF; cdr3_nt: TGTGCCAGCACCTACTCACAGGAGAACACTGAAGCTTTCTTT
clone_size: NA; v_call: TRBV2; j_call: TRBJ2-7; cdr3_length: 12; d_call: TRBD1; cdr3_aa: CASSKDRPGGYF; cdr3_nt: TGTGCCAGCAGTAAAGACAGGCCAGGGGGATACTTC
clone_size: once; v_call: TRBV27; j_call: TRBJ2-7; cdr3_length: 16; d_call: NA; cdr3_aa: CASSLSSQGLGYEQYF; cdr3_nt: TGTGCCAGCAGTTTATCGTCCCAGGGGTTGGGGTACGAGCAGTACTTC
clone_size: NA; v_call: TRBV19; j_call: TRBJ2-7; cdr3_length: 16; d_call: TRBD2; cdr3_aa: CASSTTRTSGIYEQYF; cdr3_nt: TGTGCCAGTAGTACTACGAGGACTAGCGGGATTTACGAGCAGTACTTC
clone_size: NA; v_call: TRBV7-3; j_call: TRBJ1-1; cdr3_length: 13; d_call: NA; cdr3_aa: CASSLMANTEAFF; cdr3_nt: TGTGCCAGCAGCTTAATGGCGAACACTGAAGCTTTCTTT
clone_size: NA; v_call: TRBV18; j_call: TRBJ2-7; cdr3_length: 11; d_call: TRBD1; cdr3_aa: CASSDRDEQYF; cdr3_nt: TGTGCCAGCTCAGACAGGGACGAGCAGTACTTC
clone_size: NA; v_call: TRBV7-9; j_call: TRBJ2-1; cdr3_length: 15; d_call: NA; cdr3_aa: CASTTVRGELNEQFF; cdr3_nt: TGTGCCAGCACCACCGTCAGGGGGGAGTTGAATGAGCAGTTCTTC
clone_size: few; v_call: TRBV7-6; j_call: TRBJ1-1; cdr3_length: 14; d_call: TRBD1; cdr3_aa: CASSRVQGANEAFF; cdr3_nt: TGTGCCAGCAGCCGAGTACAGGGGGCGAATGAAGCTTTCTTT
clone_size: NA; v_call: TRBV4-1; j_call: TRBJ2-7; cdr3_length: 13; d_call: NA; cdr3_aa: CASSQGQNYEQYF; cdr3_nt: TGCGCCAGCAGCCAAGGACAGAACTACGAGCAGTACTTC
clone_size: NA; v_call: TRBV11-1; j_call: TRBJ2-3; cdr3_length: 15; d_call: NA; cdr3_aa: CASTSGATSTDTQYF; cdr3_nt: TGTGCCAGCACTTCAGGGGCGACGAGCACAGATACGCAGTATTTT
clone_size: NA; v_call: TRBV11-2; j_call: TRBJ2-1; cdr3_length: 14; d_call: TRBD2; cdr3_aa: CASSRLAGAGEQFF; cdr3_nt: TGTGCCAGCAGCCGACTAGCGGGAGCGGGTGAGCAGTTCTTC
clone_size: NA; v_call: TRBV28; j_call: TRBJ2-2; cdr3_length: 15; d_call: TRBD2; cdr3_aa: CASSPGTTSTGELFF; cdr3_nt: TGTGCCAGCAGCCCCGGGACTACGAGCACCGGGGAGCTGTTTTTT
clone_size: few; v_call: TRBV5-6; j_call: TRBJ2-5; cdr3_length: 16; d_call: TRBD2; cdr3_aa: CASSMGVASGQETQYF; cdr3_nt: TGTGCCAGCAGCATGGGGGTGGCTAGCGGACAAGAGACCCAGTACTTC
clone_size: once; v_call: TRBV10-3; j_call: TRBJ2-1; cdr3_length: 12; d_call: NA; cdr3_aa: CAISDFNNEQFF; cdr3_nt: TGTGCCATCAGTGATTTTAATAATGAGCAGTTCTTC
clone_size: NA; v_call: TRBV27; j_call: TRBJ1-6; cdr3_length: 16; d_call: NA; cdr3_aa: CASSPQGLLGNSPLHF; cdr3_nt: TGTGCCAGCAGTCCACAGGGATTGCTGGGGAATTCACCCCTCCACTTT
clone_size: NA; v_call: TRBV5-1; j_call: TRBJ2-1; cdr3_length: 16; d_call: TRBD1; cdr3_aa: CASSLYRGDTYNEQFF; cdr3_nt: TGCGCCAGCAGCTTATACAGGGGGGACACCTACAATGAGCAGTTCTTC
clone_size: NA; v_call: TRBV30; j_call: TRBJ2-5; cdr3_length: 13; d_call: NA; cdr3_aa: CAWSRGAQETQYF; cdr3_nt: TGTGCCTGGAGTCGGGGGGCCCAAGAGACCCAGTACTTC
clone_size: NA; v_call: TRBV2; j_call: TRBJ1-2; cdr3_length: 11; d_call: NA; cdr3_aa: CASSETYGYTF; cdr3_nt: TGTGCCAGCAGTGAAACTTATGGCTACACCTTC
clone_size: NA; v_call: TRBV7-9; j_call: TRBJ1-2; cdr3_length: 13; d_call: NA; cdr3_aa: CASSREDNYGYTF; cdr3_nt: TGTGCCAGCAGCCGGGAGGATAACTATGGCTACACCTTC
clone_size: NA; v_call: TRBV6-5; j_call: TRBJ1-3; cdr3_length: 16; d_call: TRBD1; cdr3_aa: CASSYSTGGDGDTIYF; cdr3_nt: TGTGCCAGCAGTTACTCGACAGGGGGCGACGGGGACACCATATATTTT
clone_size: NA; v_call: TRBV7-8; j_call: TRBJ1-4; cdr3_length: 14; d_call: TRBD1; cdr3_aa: CASSLRDRAEKLFF; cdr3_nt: TGTGCCAGCAGCCTCCGGGACAGGGCTGAAAAACTGTTTTTT
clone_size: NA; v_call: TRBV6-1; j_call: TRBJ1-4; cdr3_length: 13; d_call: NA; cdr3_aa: CASKGGGAEKLFF; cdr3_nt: TGTGCCAGCAAAGGGGGGGGCGCGGAAAAACTGTTTTTT
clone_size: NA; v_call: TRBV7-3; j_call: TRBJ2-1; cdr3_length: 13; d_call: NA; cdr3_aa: CASSLTRGNEQFF; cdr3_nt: TGTGCCAGCAGCTTAACGCGGGGCAATGAGCAGTTCTTC
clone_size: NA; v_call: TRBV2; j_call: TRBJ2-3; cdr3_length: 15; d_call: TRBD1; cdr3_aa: CASSPRQGGTDTQYF; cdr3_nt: TGTGCCAGCAGTCCCCGACAGGGGGGCACAGATACGCAGTATTTT
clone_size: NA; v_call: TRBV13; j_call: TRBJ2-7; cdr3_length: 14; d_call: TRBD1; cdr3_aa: CASSIQGNSYEQYF; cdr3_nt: TGTGCCAGCTCAATACAGGGGAACTCCTACGAGCAGTACTTC
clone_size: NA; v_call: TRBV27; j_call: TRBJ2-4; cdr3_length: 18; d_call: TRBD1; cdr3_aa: CASSSGQGGLLAKNIQYF; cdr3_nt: TGTGCCAGCAGTTCGGGACAGGGGGGCCTGCTAGCCAAAAACATTCAGTACTTC
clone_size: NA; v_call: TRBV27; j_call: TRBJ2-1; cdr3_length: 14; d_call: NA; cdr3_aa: CASSPGLPPNEQFF; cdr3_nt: TGTGCCAGCAGTCCGGGACTCCCCCCGAATGAGCAGTTCTTC
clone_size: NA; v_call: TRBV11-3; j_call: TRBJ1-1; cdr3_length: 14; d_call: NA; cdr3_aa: CASSTSTMNTEAFF; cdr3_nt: TGTGCCAGCAGCACCTCTACCATGAACACTGAAGCTTTCTTT
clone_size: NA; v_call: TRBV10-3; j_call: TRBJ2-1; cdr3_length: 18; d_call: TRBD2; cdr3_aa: CATRTSLGKGTGYNEQFF; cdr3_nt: TGTGCCACCCGGACTAGTTTGGGTAAGGGAACGGGCTACAATGAGCAGTTCTTC
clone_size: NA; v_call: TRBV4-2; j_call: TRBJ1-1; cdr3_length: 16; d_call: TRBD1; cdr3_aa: CASSQEEGARNTEAFF; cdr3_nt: TGTGCCAGCAGCCAAGAGGAGGGGGCGAGGAACACTGAAGCTTTCTTT
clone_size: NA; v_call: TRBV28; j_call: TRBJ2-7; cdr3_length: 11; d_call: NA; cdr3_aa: CASSLGQNEYF; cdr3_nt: TGTGCCAGCAGTCTTGGACAGAACGAGTACTTC